Below, 26 T cell receptor beta chains from the same sample are listed, as sequenced in a study of identical twins. TCRdb reprocessed the 5' RACE reads via MiXCR and lists one record per CDR3 protein. The repertoire includes more than 1.5 million distinct CDR3 sequences, more than 30% of them detected once, and 0.25% to 0.3% sits in the top ten. The sample comprised cord blood. The origin of the receptors is a newborn girl in good health.

This clonotype was observed a few times. The V gene is TRBV12-3 or TRBV12-4, the J gene TRBJ2-1, with TRBD2 matching 8 bases. J gave up 8 bases and V 2 bases, and 8 bases lay outside the gene matches. The CDR3 is made up of 15 amino acids. The CDR3 DNA follows: TGTGCCAGCAGTTTATTCGGGGGGGGGACCCATGAGCAGTTCTTC. Translating gives CASSLFGGGTHEQFF.

A remark on this clonotype: The junction differs from germline at one of its ends, possibly a read error. The V call is TRBV6-2 or TRBV6-3, the J call TRBJ2-3, with no clear D. There are 13 residues in the CDR3. The germline V gene has CDR1 MNHEY and CDR2 SVGEGT. CDR3 coding DNA: TGTGCCGGCAGTCGGTCGACGCCAGATACGCAGTATTTT. Protein product: CAGSRSTPDTQYF.

The V and J genes are TRBV5-1 and TRBJ2-4, with D possibly being TRBD2 (6 bases). The CDR3 extends over 16 amino acids. CDR1 is SGHRS and CDR2 is YFSETQ in the germline V gene. The ends were cut back, 0 bases at V and 0 bases at J, with 10 bases in the middle. CDR3 sequence (DNA): TGCGCCAGCAGCTTGGTGGCGGGGATAGCCAAAAACATTCAGTACTTC. It yields the protein CASSLVAGIAKNIQYF.

The chain joins TRBV28 to TRBJ2-1; 8 bases agree with TRBD1. Germline values: CDR1 MDHEN, CDR2 SYDVKM. Losses at the gene ends were 5 bases for V and 2 bases for J; bases not matched to a gene: 8. This CDR3 is 16 amino acids long. The CDR3 region has the DNA TGTGCCAGCAGTCCAAATGACAGGGGTACCTACAATGAGCAGTTCTTC. Amino acid sequence: CASSPNDRGTYNEQFF.

This clonotype was detected a few times. This chain connects TRBV5-6 to TRBJ2-1; 11 bases line up with TRBD2. Germline CDR1 SGHDT, CDR2 YYEEEE. Unmatched junction bases numbered 3, after V lost 0 bases and J lost 1 base. CDR3 length equals 17 residues. CDR3 sequence (DNA): TGTGCCAGCAGCTTGGGGTCTAGCGGGAGGTCCTACAATGAGCAGTTCTTC. This gives the protein CASSLGSSGRSYNEQFF.

This clonotype has only a few counts. The V gene is TRBV27, the J gene TRBJ2-4; D call uncertain. The V and J ends lost 4 bases and 0 bases respectively, with 10 bases between them. CDR1 is MNHEY and CDR2 is SMNVEV in the germline V gene (reference sequence). CDR3 length equals 15 residues. CDR3 residues: CASSSRRLAKNIQYF. In DNA, the CDR3 is TGTGCCAGCAGTTCCCGACGCTTAGCCAAAAACATTCAGTACTTC.

V gene TRBV12-3 or TRBV12-4 combines with J gene TRBJ1-5; D gene ambiguous. This CDR3 region has 18 residues. Deletions cut 7 bases from V and 3 bases from J, with 25 bases between. In nucleotides, the CDR3 is TGTGCCAGCACCCGGACTGCCTCCGTTGCCGCGAACAATCAGCCCCAGCATTTT. Its translation is CASTRTASVAANNQPQHF.

This clonotype was picked up many times. The genes are TRBV27 and TRBJ2-7; tentative D call: TRBD1 (6 bases). V dropped 2 bases and J dropped 5 bases, with 10 bases sitting between them. In germline, CDR1 is MNHEY, CDR2 SMNVEV (reference sequence). The CDR3 has 13 residues. CDR3 nucleotide sequence: TGTGCCAGCAGTTTAAGACAGGATAACGAGCAGTACTTC. This sequence encodes CASSLRQDNEQYF.

CDR3 residues: CSASPGVNEQYF. CDR3 nucleotide sequence: TGCAGTGCTAGCCCGGGGGTTAATGAGCAGTACTTC. This chain connects TRBV20-1 to TRBJ2-7; weak D call: TRBD2 (6 bases). The CDR3 runs 12 residues. Germline V gives CDR1 DFQATT, CDR2 SNEGSKA (reference sequence). V was cut by 3 bases and J by 7 bases, with 13 bases left in between.

This clonotype occurred a few times. V gene TRBV20-1 combines with J gene TRBJ1-6; D is unclear. With 5 bases removed from V and 7 bases from J, the gap between germline ends came to 15 bases. This CDR3 has 14 residues. CDR1 DFQATT and CDR2 SNEGSKA come from the germline V gene (reference sequence). The DNA of the CDR3 is TGCAGTGCTGTTGTGGGCCCAAAAAATTCACCCCTCCACTTT. Residues: CSAVVGPKNSPLHF.

V usage is TRBV3-1 and J usage is TRBJ2-3; D unclear. The CDR3 sequence is 14 residues long. Trimming stripped 2 bases from V and 1 base from J, with 7 bases between. The germline V gene has CDR1 LGHDT and CDR2 YNNKEL (reference sequence). The chain's CDR3 is CASSQKRGTDTQYF. The CDR3 DNA reads as TGTGCCAGCAGCCAAAAAAGGGGCACAGATACGCAGTATTTT.

The chain has TRBV20-1 and TRBJ2-7, with 8 bases identical to TRBD2. The CDR3 runs to 13 residues. The J segment lost 2 bases and the V segment lost 2 bases, leaving 2 bases of the junction unmatched. Per germline, CDR1 DFQATT and CDR2 SNEGSKA (reference sequence). CDR3 in DNA: TGCAGTGCTAGATCGGGACTAGCCTACGAGCAGTACTTC. It yields the protein CSARSGLAYEQYF.

This clonotype appeared a few times. The chain is built from TRBV2 and TRBJ1-2, with a weak D call TRBD1 (6 bases). Trimming shortened V by 6 bases and J by 8 bases, and 34 bases separated the two germline ends. The CDR3 has 19 residues. CDR1 is SNHLY, CDR2 FYNNEI, per germline. The CDR3 DNA follows: TGTGCCAGCAGGGATGACAGGTTAACTATGGGGCGGATGTCAAAAGGCTACACCTTC. Translation: CASRDDRLTMGRMSKGYTF.

The gene calls are TRBV7-9 and TRBJ2-7; TRBD2 aligns across 12 bases. From germline, CDR1 is SEHNR and CDR2 FQNEAQ (reference sequence). This CDR3 spans 17 amino acids. The ends lost 4 bases at V and 3 bases at J; junction bases unmatched: 10. This chain's CDR3 is CASSSSLAGGRFYEQYF. The CDR3 bases are TGTGCCAGCAGCTCATCACTAGCGGGGGGCCGATTCTACGAGCAGTACTTC.

This clonotype was observed a few times. The chain recombines TRBV27 with TRBJ2-4, with TRBD1 matching 8 bases. The junction had 9 bases not matched to a gene; V was cut back by 4 bases and J by 13 bases. CDR1 and CDR2 from the germline V gene are MNHEY and SMNVEV (reference sequence). The CDR3 is 13 residues long. The CDR3 is CASSSRTGREQYF. The CDR3 DNA sequence: TGTGCCAGCAGTTCCCGGACAGGGCGAGAGCAGTACTTC.

The rearrangement uses TRBV2 and TRBJ2-7; D not resolved. Trimming removed 7 bases at V and 7 bases at J, with 11 bases between. This CDR3 is 11 amino acids long. Germline CDR1 and CDR2: SNHLY and FYNNEI. The CDR3 is CASKIQNEQYF. CDR3 coding DNA: TGTGCCAGCAAGATCCAAAATGAGCAGTACTTC.

The CDR3 loop reads CASSYSIESRGYTF. As DNA, the CDR3 is TGTGCCAGCAGTTACTCGATCGAGAGTCGGGGCTACACCTTC. The chain links TRBV6-6 to TRBJ1-2; D is uncertain. The CDR3 spans 14 residues. V lost 0 bases and J 8 bases, leaving 13 bases between the germline ends. CDR1 is MNHNY, CDR2 SVGAGI, per germline (reference sequence).

This clonotype was picked up a small number of times. The rearrangement joins TRBV2 to TRBJ2-1, with TRBD2 matching 8 bases. Trimming removed 3 bases from V and 1 base from J; junction bases left unmatched: 20. Germline CDR1 SNHLY, CDR2 FYNNEI. The CDR3 contains 21 residues. The CDR3 sequence is CASSEGVLSRTSRASYNEQFF. The DNA for the CDR3 is TGTGCCAGCAGTGAGGGTGTATTAAGTAGGACTAGCCGGGCGTCCTACAATGAGCAGTTCTTC.

This clonotype came up a few times. The chain couples TRBV6-6 to TRBJ1-1; D gene unclear. Germline CDR1 is MNHNY and CDR2 is SVGAGI (reference sequence). The CDR3 totals 14 residues. V was shortened by 3 bases and J by 5 bases, with 13 bases between the two germline ends. CDR3 coding DNA: TGTGCCAGCAGTTATACGGCCCCAGGAACTGAAGCTTTCTTT. This codes for CASSYTAPGTEAFF.

This clonotype has more than one count but fewer than ten. The CDR3 DNA follows: TGTGCCAGCAGTTTATCTAAGGCCCAAAATCAGCCCCAGCATTTT. It is translated as CASSLSKAQNQPQHF. This rearrangement joins TRBV28 to TRBJ1-5; D is unclear. Trimming shortened V by 1 base and J by 4 bases, and 11 bases separated the two germline ends. Germline CDR1 is MDHEN and CDR2 is SYDVKM. The CDR3 has 15 residues. Drawing the rest from reference TRBV28 and TRBJ1-5, the complete variable domain is DVKVTQSSRYLVKRTGEKVFLECVQDMDHENMFWYRQDPGLGLRLIYFSYDVKMKEKGDIPEGYSVSREKKERFSLILESASTNQTSMYLCASSLSKAQNQPQHFGDGTRLSIL.

The sample holds a few counts of this clonotype. The V and J genes are TRBV27 and TRBJ2-1, with no clear D. Germline CDR1 is MNHEY and CDR2 is SMNVEV (reference sequence). V was clipped by 2 bases and J by 4 bases, with 15 bases between them. The CDR3 spans 16 residues. DNA for the CDR3: TGTGCCAGCAGTTTAGAGCCAGCTCCCCGATACAATGAGCAGTTCTTC. Its translation is CASSLEPAPRYNEQFF.

The chain links TRBV2 to TRBJ2-5; the D gene is possibly TRBD1 (6 bases). The CDR3 is 12 residues long. Trimming cost V 4 bases and J 13 bases, with 16 bases left between them. Germline V gene data show CDR1 as SNHLY and CDR2 as FYNNEI. In nucleotides, the CDR3 is TGTGCCAGCAGTGTTAGTGGGAGACAGGCGTACTTC. Encoded protein: CASSVSGRQAYF.

This clonotype was seen a few times. The chain recombines TRBV29-1 with TRBJ2-1, with TRBD1 as a possible D gene (6 bases). V shed 1 base and J shed 5 bases, with 15 bases lying between them. CDR1 and CDR2 from the germline V gene are SQVTM and ANQGSEA. The CDR3 has 15 residues. The CDR3 loop reads CSVEASTGLNNEQFF. As DNA, the CDR3 is TGCAGCGTTGAAGCCTCGACAGGACTTAACAATGAGCAGTTCTTC.

This clonotype was detected a few times. The chain uses TRBV20-1 and TRBJ2-1; TRBD2 matches at 14 bases. Germline V gene sequence: CDR1 DFQATT, CDR2 SNEGSKA (reference sequence). The CDR3 extends over 15 amino acids. J gave up 7 bases and V 0 bases, and 2 bases lay outside the gene matches. Here the CDR3 reads CSAREGLAGVNEQFF. CDR3 bases: TGCAGTGCTAGAGAGGGACTAGCGGGAGTGAATGAGCAGTTCTTC.

This clonotype was seen only a few times. The chain links TRBV2 to TRBJ1-2, with 9 bases matching TRBD1. The trim removed 4 bases at V and 5 bases at J, leaving 8 bases unmatched. Germline V gene lookup returns CDR1 SNHLY and CDR2 FYNNEI. The CDR3 totals 15 residues. Written as DNA, the CDR3 is TGTGCCAGCAGTGCCACCCCCGGGACAGGGTATGGCTACACCTTC. Translating it yields CASSATPGTGYGYTF.

V usage is TRBV6-5 and J usage is TRBJ2-1; 13 bases map to TRBD2. Germline values: CDR1 MNHEY, CDR2 SVGAGI. The CDR3 contains 15 residues. With V trimmed by 5 bases and J by 7 bases, 5 bases remained unmatched. For the CDR3, the DNA is TGTGCCAGCAGTCCGACTAGCGGGAGGAGGAATGAGCAGTTCTTC. It encodes CASSPTSGRRNEQFF.